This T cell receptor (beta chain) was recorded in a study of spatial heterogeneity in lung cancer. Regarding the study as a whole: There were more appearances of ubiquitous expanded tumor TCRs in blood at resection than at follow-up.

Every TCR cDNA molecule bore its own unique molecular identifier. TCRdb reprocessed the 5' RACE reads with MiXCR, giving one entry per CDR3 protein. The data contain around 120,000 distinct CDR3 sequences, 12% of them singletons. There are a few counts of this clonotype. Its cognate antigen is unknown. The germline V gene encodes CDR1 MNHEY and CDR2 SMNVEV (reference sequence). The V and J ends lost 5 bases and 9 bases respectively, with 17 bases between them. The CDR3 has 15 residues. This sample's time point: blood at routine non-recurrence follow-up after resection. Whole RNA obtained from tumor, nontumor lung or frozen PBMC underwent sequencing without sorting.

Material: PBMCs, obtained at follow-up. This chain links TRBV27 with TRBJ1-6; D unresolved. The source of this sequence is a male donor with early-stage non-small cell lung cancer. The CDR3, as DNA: TGTGCCAGCAGTCCTTCTACGCCTACCAGTTCACCCCTCCACTTT. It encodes CASSPSTPTSSPLHF.